A single sample gave rise to the 21 T cell receptor beta chains below, sequenced in a study of T cell responses to AZD1222 COVID-19 vaccine. Only in-frame clones appear in the TCRdb table, and some are missing; sequencing was by immunoSEQ multiplex PCR. The sample lists about 17,000 clones, around 83% occurring once. The input for sequencing was peripheral blood, taken 28 days after the second AZD1222 dose. These receptors all stem from an adult who received the AZD1222 COVID-19 vaccine.

The V gene is TRBV30, the J gene TRBJ2-7; tentative D call: TRBD1 (6 bases). The CDR3 covers 13 residues. Germline V lookup: CDR1 GTSNPN, CDR2 SVGIG (reference sequence). Deletions cut 0 bases from V and 6 bases from J, with 12 bases between. The chain's CDR3 is CAWSVHRESEQYF. The DNA of the CDR3 is TGTGCCTGGAGTGTACACAGGGAGAGCGAGCAGTACTTC.

J is TRBJ1-1 and V is TRBV7-8; D perhaps matches TRBD1 (6 bases). The germline CDR1 and CDR2 sequences are SGHVS and FQNEAQ. The CDR3 is 15 amino acids. Trimming cost V 5 bases and J 5 bases, with 18 bases left between them. The CDR3 coding sequence is TGTGCCAGCAGCCCAATTGGGGGCGCGCGGACTGAAGCTTTCTTT. Translated: CASSPIGGARTEAFF. Looking up the rest from reference TRBV7-8 and TRBJ1-1 gives the full variable domain: GAGVSQSPRYKVAKRGQDVALRCDPISGHVSLFWYQQALGQGPEFLTYFQNEAQLDKSGLPSDRFFAERPEGSVSTLKIQRTQQEDSAVYLCASSPIGGARTEAFFGQGTRLTVV.

The chain joins TRBV7-2 to TRBJ2-7; D is unclear. Germline V CDR1 and CDR2: SGHTA, FQGNSA. V gave up 0 bases and J gave up 0 bases, with 12 bases separating them. This CDR3 contains 16 residues. CDR3 DNA sequence: TGTGCCAGCAGCTTAGCTCGAGACGGAGTCTCCTACGAGCAGTACTTC. Translated, it gives CASSLARDGVSYEQYF.

The chain combines TRBV5-1 with TRBJ2-2; D ambiguous. Germline lookup yields CDR1 SGHRS and CDR2 YFSETQ. The CDR3 loop spans 15 amino acids. The V and J ends lost 0 bases and 3 bases respectively, with 9 bases between them. The CDR3 DNA reads as TGCGCCAGCAGCTTGGTGGCTCCCTACACCGGGGAGCTGTTTTTT. Translation gives CASSLVAPYTGELFF.

A single count supports this clone. The chain employs TRBV9 and TRBJ2-1; TRBD2 matches at 10 bases. The CDR3 has 19 residues. CDR1 and CDR2 (germline): SGDLS, YYNGEE. V trimming: 3 bases; J trimming: 7 bases; junction bases outside the gene matches: 19. CDR3 bases: TGTGCCAGCAGCGGGAACGTCCCCCGAGGAGCGGGGGGGCCGAATGAGCAGTTCTTC. It yields the protein CASSGNVPRGAGGPNEQFF. Drawing the rest from reference TRBV9 and TRBJ2-1, the complete variable domain is DSGVTQTPKHLITATGQRVTLRCSPRSGDLSVYWYQQSLDQGLQFLIQYYNGEERAKGNILERFSAQQFPDLHSELNLSSLELGDSALYFCASSGNVPRGAGGPNEQFFGPGTRLTVL.

The gene calls are TRBV11-3 and TRBJ1-2; 9 bases align to TRBD1. Germline CDR1 is SGHNT and CDR2 is YENEEA. The ends lost 0 bases at V and 4 bases at J; junction bases unmatched: 18. The CDR3 is 20 amino acids. Here the CDR3 DNA reads TGTGCCAGCAGCTTAGAGTTGGGACAGGGAGGGCAAGTATTCCGCTATGGCTACACCTTC. As protein: CASSLELGQGGQVFRYGYTF.

The genes are TRBV25-1 and TRBJ1-1, with D possibly TRBD1 on 6 matching bases. The V gene lost 4 bases and the J gene lost 11 bases, with 17 bases spanning the gap. The germline V gene has CDR1 MGHDK and CDR2 SYGVNS. CDR3 length: 13 residues. The CDR3: CASSGGDTEDAFF. The CDR3 DNA reads TGTGCCAGCAGTGGGGGGGACACCGAGGACGCTTTCTTT.

V and J are TRBV7-2 and TRBJ2-3; D remains ambiguous. Between the trimmed V and J ends, which lost 1 base and 3 bases, there was a span of 5 bases. Germline V gene lookup returns CDR1 SGHTA and CDR2 FQGNSA. The length of the CDR3 is 13 residues. The CDR3 loop is CASSLGATDTQYF. Written as DNA, the CDR3 is TGTGCCAGCAGCTTAGGGGCTACAGATACGCAGTATTTT.

The rearrangement joins TRBV7-3 to TRBJ2-2; D may be TRBD1 or TRBD2 (5 bases each). CDR3 size: 16 residues. Trimming cost V 5 bases and J 0 bases, with 13 bases left between them. Germline V gene data show CDR1 as SGHTA and CDR2 as FQGTGA. CDR3 amino acids: CASSLWGTANTGELFF. The CDR3 bases are TGTGCCAGCAGCCTTTGGGGGACGGCGAACACCGGGGAGCTGTTTTTT.

The CDR3 protein is CASSQDNSPSYGYTF. The CDR3 nucleotides are TGCGCCAGCAGCCAAGATAATTCCCCCAGCTATGGCTACACCTTC. J is TRBJ1-2 and V is TRBV4-1; no firm D call. Trimming removed 0 bases from V and 4 bases from J, with 12 bases in between. CDR3 length equals 15 residues. CDR1 MGHRA and CDR2 YSYEKL come from the germline V gene.

The chain employs TRBV5-4 and TRBJ2-5; 7 nucleotides line up with TRBD1. The V and J ends lost 0 bases and 5 bases, in that order; junction bases with no gene match: 1. This CDR3 is built from 13 residues. The germline V gene encodes CDR1 SGHNT and CDR2 YYREEE (reference sequence). The chain's CDR3 is CASSLDRGETQYF. The CDR3, as DNA: TGTGCCAGCAGCTTGGACAGGGGTGAGACCCAGTACTTC.

The V gene is TRBV11-2, the J gene TRBJ1-2, with TRBD1 matching over 8 bases. The CDR3 is 13 amino acids. Trimming cost V 5 bases and J 5 bases; bases outside gene matches: 4. The germline CDR1 and CDR2 sequences are SGHAT and FQNNGV. The CDR3 loop is CASSLQGGYGYTF. The CDR3, as DNA: TGTGCCAGCAGCCTACAGGGGGGGTATGGCTACACCTTC. Full variable domain (remainder filled in from reference TRBV11-2 and TRBJ1-2): EAGVAQSPRYKIIEKRQSVAFWCNPISGHATLYWYQQILGQGPKLLIQFQNNGVVDDSQLPKDRFSAERLKGVDSTLKIQPAKLEDSAVYLCASSLQGGYGYTFGSGTRLTVV.

The chain has TRBV2 and TRBJ2-2; 10 bases line up with TRBD2. With 5 bases clipped from V and 1 base from J, the junction kept 4 bases outside the gene matches. This CDR3 contains 16 residues. The germline CDR1 and CDR2 sequences are SNHLY and FYNNEI. CDR3 protein: CASSRPSGGNTGELFF. The CDR3 nucleotides read TGTGCCAGCAGTAGGCCTAGCGGGGGGAACACCGGGGAGCTGTTTTTT.

This clone was recorded once. This chain joins TRBV7-7 and TRBJ2-1, with 12 positions matching TRBD2. J lost 9 bases, V lost 1 base, and 7 bases had no gene match. Germline-derived CDR1 and CDR2 are SSHAT and FNYEAQ (reference sequence). The CDR3 spans 16 residues. The CDR3 nucleotides read TGTGCCAGCAGCTTAGGTCCTAGCGGGGGGGCCGGTGAGCAGTTCTTC. It encodes CASSLGPSGGAGEQFF.

This clone came up once. J is TRBJ1-2 and V is TRBV12-3 or TRBV12-4; D is possibly TRBD1 (6 bases). The CDR3 sequence is 13 residues long. The V end lost 5 bases, the J end lost 4 bases, and 11 bases lay between the germline ends. The DNA of the CDR3 is TGTGCCAGCAGTATCGGGGGGCCCTATGGCTACACCTTC. Its protein is CASSIGGPYGYTF.

The chain carries TRBV2 and TRBJ2-7; 10 positions agree with TRBD2. The J segment lost 4 bases and the V segment lost 0 bases, leaving 3 bases of the junction unmatched. The germline CDR1 and CDR2 sequences are SNHLY and FYNNEI. The CDR3 has 15 residues. The CDR3 loop reads CASSEATSGEYEQYF. The DNA for the CDR3 is TGTGCCAGCAGTGAAGCTACTAGCGGGGAGTACGAGCAGTACTTC.

The rearrangement joins TRBV19 to TRBJ1-2; D unresolved. The CDR3 contains 13 residues. Germline CDR1 reads LNHDA; CDR2 reads SQIVND (reference sequence). Between the trimmed V and J ends, which lost 5 bases and 3 bases, there was a span of 10 bases. For the CDR3, the DNA is TGTGCCAGTAGTCCGAGAGCCGACTATGGCTACACCTTC. It specifies CASSPRADYGYTF.

The chain is built from TRBV15 and TRBJ2-4; 10 nucleotides align to TRBD1. CDR3 length: 16 amino acids. V trimming: 2 bases; J trimming: 2 bases; junction bases outside the gene matches: 3. In germline, CDR1 is LNHNV, CDR2 YYDKDF (reference sequence). The DNA for the CDR3 is TGTGCCACCAGCAGACAGGGACAGGGGCCCAAAAACATTCAGTACTTC. It specifies CATSRQGQGPKNIQYF. Together with reference TRBV15 and TRBJ2-4, the CDR3 gives the full variable domain: DAMVIQNPRYQVTQFGKPVTLSCSQTLNHNVMYWYQQKSSQAPKLLFHYYDKDFNNEADTPDNFQSRRPNTSFCFLDIRSPGLGDTAMYLCATSRQGQGPKNIQYFGAGTRLSVL.

The chain is built from TRBV14 and TRBJ1-2; D perhaps matches TRBD1 (6 bases). CDR3 length equals 16 residues. Deletions cut 4 bases from V and 4 bases from J, with 19 bases between. Germline values: CDR1 SGHDN, CDR2 FVKESK. In DNA, the CDR3 is TGTGCCAGCAGCCCCCTAGGGGGGGCATCAGGCTATGGCTACACCTTC. It is translated as CASSPLGGASGYGYTF. The complete variable domain, with remaining parts taken from reference TRBV14 and TRBJ1-2, reads EAGVTQFPSHSVIEKGQTVTLRCDPISGHDNLYWYRRVMGKEIKFLLHFVKESKQDESGMPNNRFLAERTGGTYSTLKVQPAELEDSGVYFCASSPLGGASGYGYTFGSGTRLTVV.

The chain joins TRBV7-2 to TRBJ2-7; the D call may be TRBD1 or TRBD2 (6 bases each). The germline CDR1 and CDR2 sequences are SGHTA and FQGNSA. This CDR3 region has 14 residues. The ends were cut back, 4 bases at V and 2 bases at J, with 12 bases in the middle. In nucleotides, the CDR3 is TGTGCCAGCAGCTGGGGGGCGGGAACCTACGAGCAGTACTTC. Translating it yields CASSWGAGTYEQYF.

The chain employs TRBV24-1 and TRBJ1-4, with unresolved D. This CDR3 is built from 13 residues. CDR1 and CDR2 (germline): KGHDR, SFDVKD. V lost 4 bases, J lost 6 bases, and 8 bases lay in between. DNA of the CDR3: TGTGCCACCAGTGACCACACCCATGAAAAACTGTTTTTT. Translation gives CATSDHTHEKLFF.